This entry is about one T cell receptor beta chain. This sample is drawn from a study of blood T cell repertoires in COVID-19. Looking at the study overall: Sites across the United States, Italy and Spain contributed samples from acute and convalescent COVID-19.

Germline CDR1 and CDR2: KGHSH and LQKENI. J lost 7 bases, V lost 4 bases, and 12 bases had no gene match. The CDR3 is 16 residues long. Original handling: Amplification from reference gene primers served as the basis for estimated nucleated cell counts. Libraries were prepared by immunoSEQ multiplex PCR; TCRdb keeps only in-frame clonotypes and omits some of them. D and trimming come from the DNA, and the V and J calls and clone size come from that table. This sample has under 300,000 clones, with approximately 82% found just once. Input material: peripheral blood. The rearrangement uses TRBV18 and TRBJ1-5, with 8 bases that match TRBD1. This receptor was taken from a man in his 60s who had recovered from COVID-19. This CDR3 reads CASSLLAAGGRQPQHF. The CDR3 DNA sequence: TGTGCCAGCTCACTCTTAGCTGCAGGGGGCCGGCAGCCCCAGCATTTT.